A selection of T cell receptor beta chains follows, all from one sample in a study of T cell responses to AZD1222 COVID-19 vaccine. TCRdb's table, derived via immunoSEQ multiplex PCR, lists solely in-frame clones and lacks some. The sample shows 120,000 or so clones, 90% of them seen only once. The sequencing here drew on peripheral blood, taken on day 0 of AZD1222 vaccination. Receptors were obtained from an adult in good health. CDR3s include the opening cysteine and the closing phenylalanine or tryptophan. Fields, in order: CDR3 protein, V gene, J gene.

cdr3_aa: CASSLVKGDTEAFF; v_call: TRBV7-2; j_call: TRBJ1-1
cdr3_aa: CASSPSDRGRGETQYF; v_call: TRBV28; j_call: TRBJ2-5
cdr3_aa: CSVGGQSVQETQYF; v_call: TRBV29-1; j_call: TRBJ2-5
cdr3_aa: CASRLGQTNTEAFF; v_call: TRBV7-9; j_call: TRBJ1-1
cdr3_aa: CASSSPPTAYEQYF; v_call: TRBV7-9; j_call: TRBJ2-7
cdr3_aa: CASRGTSENTGELFF; v_call: TRBV6-5; j_call: TRBJ2-2
cdr3_aa: CASSFRVEDSPLHF; v_call: TRBV5-4; j_call: TRBJ1-6
cdr3_aa: CASSSTNPDRGYYEQYF; v_call: TRBV11-2; j_call: TRBJ2-7
cdr3_aa: CASSQPGGGREAFF; v_call: TRBV4-1; j_call: TRBJ1-1
cdr3_aa: CSVGHRVNTEAFF; v_call: TRBV29-1; j_call: TRBJ1-1
cdr3_aa: CASRRQVAGELFF; v_call: TRBV2; j_call: TRBJ2-2
cdr3_aa: CASSFFRRKDTGELFF; v_call: TRBV7-2; j_call: TRBJ2-2
cdr3_aa: CASSQDKGTQYF; v_call: TRBV3-1/TRBV3-2; j_call: TRBJ2-5
cdr3_aa: CASKEAAMNTEAFF; v_call: TRBV7-9; j_call: TRBJ1-1
cdr3_aa: CASSQTIREQYF; v_call: TRBV14; j_call: TRBJ2-7
cdr3_aa: CAISEYAEAFF; v_call: TRBV10-3; j_call: TRBJ1-1
cdr3_aa: CASSIRRGPQHF; v_call: TRBV19; j_call: TRBJ1-5
cdr3_aa: CASRETGADYGYTF; v_call: TRBV21-1; j_call: TRBJ1-2
cdr3_aa: CASSLTPPAGSYNEQFF; v_call: TRBV7-2; j_call: TRBJ2-1
cdr3_aa: CATRGQGSIATNEKLFF; v_call: TRBV15; j_call: TRBJ1-4
cdr3_aa: CASSPRPGQVGRDTIYF; v_call: TRBV18; j_call: TRBJ1-3
cdr3_aa: CASSQVGGRQLAAPGTQYF; v_call: TRBV4-1; j_call: TRBJ2-3
cdr3_aa: CASRVGRTGANVLTF; v_call: TRBV11-2; j_call: TRBJ2-6
cdr3_aa: CASSLAQPGGTDTQYF; v_call: TRBV5-1; j_call: TRBJ2-3
cdr3_aa: CASSRSGDSYNEQFF; v_call: TRBV13; j_call: TRBJ2-1
cdr3_aa: CATSRLVVPSGRDGEQFF; v_call: TRBV15; j_call: TRBJ2-1
cdr3_aa: CAWSRRGTSRNTGELFF; v_call: TRBV30; j_call: TRBJ2-2